In this sample, the clone carrying this T cell receptor (beta chain) turned up a few times. Its antigen remains unidentified. The sample comes from a study of cytomegalovirus exposure and HLA in healthy donors. 60 Vbeta and 13 Jbeta primers were used in PCR. Clones were sequenced by immunoSEQ multiplex PCR, and TCRdb holds only the in-frame ones, with some missing. The data show about 130,000 clones, 80% to 85% seen once. Study-level findings and limits: Segments of the TCR beta V type were, in most cases, productive about 87% or about 30% of the time in an earlier analysis.

The germline V gene has CDR1 SNHLY and CDR2 FYNNEI. Deletions cut 1 base from V and 4 bases from J, with 7 bases between. The CDR3 is 13 residues long. The sequence was collected from a woman aged 25 to 45 in good health and CMV-seronegative. Input material: PBMCs. The V gene is TRBV2, the J gene TRBJ1-2; D is unresolved. This chain's CDR3 is CASSEDELYGYTF. CDR3 nucleotide sequence: TGTGCCAGCAGTGAAGATGAACTCTATGGCTACACCTTC.